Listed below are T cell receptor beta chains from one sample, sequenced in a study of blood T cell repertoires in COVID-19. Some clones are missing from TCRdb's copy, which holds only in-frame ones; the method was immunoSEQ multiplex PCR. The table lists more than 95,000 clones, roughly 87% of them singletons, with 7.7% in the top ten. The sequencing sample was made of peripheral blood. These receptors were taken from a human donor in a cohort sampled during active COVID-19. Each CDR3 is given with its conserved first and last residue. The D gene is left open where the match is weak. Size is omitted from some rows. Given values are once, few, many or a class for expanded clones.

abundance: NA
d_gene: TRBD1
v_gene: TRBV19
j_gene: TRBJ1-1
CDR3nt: TGTGCCAGTAGCCGCGGACAGGTTTTACACACTGAAGCTTTCTTT
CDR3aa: CASSRGQVLHTEAFF

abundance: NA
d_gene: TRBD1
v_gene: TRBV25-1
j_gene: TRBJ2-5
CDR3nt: TGTGCCAGCAGTTTACGGACAGGGACTGGGCAAGAGACCCAGTACTTC
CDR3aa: CASSLRTGTGQETQYF

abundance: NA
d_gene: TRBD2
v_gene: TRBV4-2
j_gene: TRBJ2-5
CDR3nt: TGTGCCAGCAGCCAAGGAGCGGGGGGGCTGGAGACCCAGTACTTC
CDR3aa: CASSQGAGGLETQYF

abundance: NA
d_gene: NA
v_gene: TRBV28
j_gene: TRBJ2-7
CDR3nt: TGTGCCAGCAGTCCGAACCTCGGCGGACTCCCCTACGAGCAGTACTTC
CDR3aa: CASSPNLGGLPYEQYF

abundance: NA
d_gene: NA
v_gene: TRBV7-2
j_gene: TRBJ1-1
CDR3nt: TGTGCCAGCAGCTCCCACCGGCAGGCGAACACTGAAGCTTTCTTT
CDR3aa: CASSSHRQANTEAFF

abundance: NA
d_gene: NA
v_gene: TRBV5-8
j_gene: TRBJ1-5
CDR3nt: TGTGCCAGCAGCTATTTCCGTGGACAAATTTCCTATCAGCCCCAGCATTTT
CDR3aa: CASSYFRGQISYQPQHF

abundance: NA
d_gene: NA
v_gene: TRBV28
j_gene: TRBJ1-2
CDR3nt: TGTGCCAGCAGTTTACCACAGGTATATGGCTACACCTTC
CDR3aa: CASSLPQVYGYTF

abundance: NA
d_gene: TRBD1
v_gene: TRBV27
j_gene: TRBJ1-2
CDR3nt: TGTGCCAGCAGTTTATCGGCAGGGGGCACTAACTATGGCTACACCTTC
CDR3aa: CASSLSAGGTNYGYTF

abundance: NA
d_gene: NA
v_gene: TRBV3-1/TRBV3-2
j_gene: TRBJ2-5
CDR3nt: TGTGCCAGCAGCCAAGATGGCCCGCGCGGGTCACAAGAGACCCAGTACTTC
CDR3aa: CASSQDGPRGSQETQYF

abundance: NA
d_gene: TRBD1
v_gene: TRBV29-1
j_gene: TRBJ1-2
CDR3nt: TGCAGCATTGAGGGGGCAGGGGTCGTCTATGGCTACACCTTC
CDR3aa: CSIEGAGVVYGYTF

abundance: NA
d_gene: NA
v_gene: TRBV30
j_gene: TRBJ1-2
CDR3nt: TGTGCCTGGAGTCTCTCAGCGTGGCGATATGGCTACACCTTC
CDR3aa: CAWSLSAWRYGYTF

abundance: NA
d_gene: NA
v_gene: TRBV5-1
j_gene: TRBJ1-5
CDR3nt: TGCGCCAGCAGCTTGGACACATATAGCAATCAGCCCCAGCATTTT
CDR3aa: CASSLDTYSNQPQHF

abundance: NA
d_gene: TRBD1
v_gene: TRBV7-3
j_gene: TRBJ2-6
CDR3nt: TGTGCCAGCAGCTCGGACAGGGGGCCTTCTGGGGCCAACGTCCTGACTTTC
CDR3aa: CASSSDRGPSGANVLTF

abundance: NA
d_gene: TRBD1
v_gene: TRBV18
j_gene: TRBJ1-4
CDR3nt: TGTGCCAGCTCGCCTGGACAGGGGGCAACTGAAAAACTGTTTTTT
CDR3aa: CASSPGQGATEKLFF

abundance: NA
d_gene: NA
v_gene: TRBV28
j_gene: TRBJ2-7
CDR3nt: TGTGCCAGCACGGTCGGAGAGGTGGGAGGATACGAGCAGTACTTC
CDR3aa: CASTVGEVGGYEQYF

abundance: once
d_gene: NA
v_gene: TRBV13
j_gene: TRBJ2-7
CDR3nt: TGTGCCAGCAGTCCAACCCCTAACTCCGGCGAGCAGTACTTC
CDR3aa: CASSPTPNSGEQYF

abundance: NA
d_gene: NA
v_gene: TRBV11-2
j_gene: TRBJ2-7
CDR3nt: TGTGCCAGCAGCTTAGATGGGGGCGGCGAGCAGTACTTC
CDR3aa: CASSLDGGGEQYF

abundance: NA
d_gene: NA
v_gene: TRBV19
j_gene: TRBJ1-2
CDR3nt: TGTGCCAGTAGTAGGCAGGGGTCGGATGGCTACACCTTC
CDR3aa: CASSRQGSDGYTF

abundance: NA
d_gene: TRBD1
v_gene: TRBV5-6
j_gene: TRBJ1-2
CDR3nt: TGTGCCAGCAGCTTAGGGGGCGCCCAAAGAGGCTACACCTTC
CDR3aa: CASSLGGAQRGYTF

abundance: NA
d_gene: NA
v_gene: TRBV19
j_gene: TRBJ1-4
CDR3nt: TGTGCCAGTAGTCCCTCGGGAGGGGCAACTAATGAAAAACTGTTTTTT
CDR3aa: CASSPSGGATNEKLFF

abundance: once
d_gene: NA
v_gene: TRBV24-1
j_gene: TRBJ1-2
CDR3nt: TGTGCCACCAGTGATACCGCGACAGCCAACTATGGCTACACCTTC
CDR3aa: CATSDTATANYGYTF

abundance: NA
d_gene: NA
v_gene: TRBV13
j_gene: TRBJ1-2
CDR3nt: TGTGCCAGCAGCTTAGGACGCGGGGGCATTATCCCCTACGACTATGGCTACACCTTC
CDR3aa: CASSLGRGGIIPYDYGYTF

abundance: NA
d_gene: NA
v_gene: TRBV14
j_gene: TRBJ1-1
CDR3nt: TGTGCCAGCAGCACGGGATTAAACACTGAAGCTTTCTTT
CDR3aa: CASSTGLNTEAFF

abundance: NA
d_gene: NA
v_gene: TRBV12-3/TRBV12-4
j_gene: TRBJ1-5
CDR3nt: TGTGCCAGCAGCAGGGAGGGGCAGCCCCAGCATTTT
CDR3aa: CASSREGQPQHF

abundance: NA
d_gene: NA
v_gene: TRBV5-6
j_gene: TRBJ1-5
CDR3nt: TGTGCCAGCAGCTTGAACAGGGATCAGCCCCAGCATTTT
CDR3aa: CASSLNRDQPQHF

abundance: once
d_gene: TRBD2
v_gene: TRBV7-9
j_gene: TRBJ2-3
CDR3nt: TGTGCCAGCAGCTTAGGACTAGCGTACGACACAGATACGCAGTATTTT
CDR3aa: CASSLGLAYDTDTQYF

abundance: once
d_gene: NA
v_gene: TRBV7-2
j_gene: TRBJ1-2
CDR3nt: TGTGCCAGCAGCTTAACGGAGACGATTTATGGCTACACCTTC
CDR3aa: CASSLTETIYGYTF

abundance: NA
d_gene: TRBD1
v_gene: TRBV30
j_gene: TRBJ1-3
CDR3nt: TGTGCCTGGAGTGTGACAGGGGGCTTAGGCTCTGGAAACACCATATATTTT
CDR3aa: CAWSVTGGLGSGNTIYF

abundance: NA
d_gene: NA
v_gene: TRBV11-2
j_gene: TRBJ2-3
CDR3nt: TGTGCCAGCAGCTATCCACCGGGGACAGATACGCAGTATTTT
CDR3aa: CASSYPPGTDTQYF

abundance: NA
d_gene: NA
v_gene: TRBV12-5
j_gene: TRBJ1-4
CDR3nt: TGTGCTAGTGGTTACCTAGGGGGGGGCATTGTTAATGAAAAACTGTTTTTT
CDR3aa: CASGYLGGGIVNEKLFF

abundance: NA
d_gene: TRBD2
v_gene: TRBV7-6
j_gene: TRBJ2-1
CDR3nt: TGTGCCAGCAGCTCCGGTACGCGGGAGAATGAGCAGTTCTTC
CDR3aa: CASSSGTRENEQFF

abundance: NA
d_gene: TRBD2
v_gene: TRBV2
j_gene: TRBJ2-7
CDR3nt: TGTGCCAGCAGTGAAGCGACTAGCGTCGAAAACTTC
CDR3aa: CASSEATSVENF

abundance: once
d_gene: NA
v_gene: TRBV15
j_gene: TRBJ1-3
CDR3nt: TGTGCCACCAGCCCGAGGGGGGGACACTCTGGAAACACCATATATTTT
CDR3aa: CATSPRGGHSGNTIYF

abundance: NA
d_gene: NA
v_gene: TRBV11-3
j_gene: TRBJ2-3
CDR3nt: TGTGCCAGCAGCTTGGACGGCGGGGGCACAGATACGCAGTATTTT
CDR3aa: CASSLDGGGTDTQYF

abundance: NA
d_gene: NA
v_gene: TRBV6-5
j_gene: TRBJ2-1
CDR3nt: TGTGCCAGCAGTTACGATCCCAGCGGGTTGTACAATGAGCAGTTCTTC
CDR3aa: CASSYDPSGLYNEQFF

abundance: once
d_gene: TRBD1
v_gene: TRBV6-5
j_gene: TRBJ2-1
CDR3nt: TGTGCCAGCAGTAATCAACGGACAGGGGGCCATGAGCAGTTCTTC
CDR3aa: CASSNQRTGGHEQFF

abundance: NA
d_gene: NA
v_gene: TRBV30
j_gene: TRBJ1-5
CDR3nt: TGTGCCTGGAGGGTTGGGGGGGCGTTGAATCAGCCCCAGCATTTT
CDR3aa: CAWRVGGALNQPQHF

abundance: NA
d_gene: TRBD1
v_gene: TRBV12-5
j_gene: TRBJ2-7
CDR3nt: TGTGCTAGTGGTCTCACAGGGGCCTACGAGCAGTACTTC
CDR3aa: CASGLTGAYEQYF

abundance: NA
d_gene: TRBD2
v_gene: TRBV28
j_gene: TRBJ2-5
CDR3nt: TGTGCCAGCAGTCCGTGGACTAGCGTGGAAGAGACCCAGTACTTC
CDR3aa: CASSPWTSVEETQYF

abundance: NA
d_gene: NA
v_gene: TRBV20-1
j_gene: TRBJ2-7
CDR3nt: TGCAGTGCCAGAGACACAGCCCATGAGTTC
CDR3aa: CSARDTAHEF

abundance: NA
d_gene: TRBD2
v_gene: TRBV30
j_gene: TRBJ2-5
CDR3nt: TGTGCCTGGTTCCCCTCCCAACTAGCGGGGGGCGACCAAGAGACCCAGTACTTC
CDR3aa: CAWFPSQLAGGDQETQYF

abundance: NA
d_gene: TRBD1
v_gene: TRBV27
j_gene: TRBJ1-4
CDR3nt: TGTGCCAGCAGTTTTACAGGGGCTTCAACTAATGAAAAACTGTTTTTT
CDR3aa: CASSFTGASTNEKLFF

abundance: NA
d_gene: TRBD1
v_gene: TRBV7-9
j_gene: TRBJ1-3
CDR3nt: TGTGCCAGCAGCTCCGACCTGACAGGGATTGGAAACACCATATATTTT
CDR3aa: CASSSDLTGIGNTIYF

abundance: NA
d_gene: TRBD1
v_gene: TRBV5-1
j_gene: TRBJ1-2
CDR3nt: TGCGCCAGCAGCCTCAGGACAGGGGGAGATGCTAGCTATGGCTACACCTTC
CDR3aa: CASSLRTGGDASYGYTF

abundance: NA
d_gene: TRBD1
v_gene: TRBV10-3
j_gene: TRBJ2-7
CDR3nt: TGTGCCATCAGTGGTGCCGGGACAGGGTCCTACGAGCAGTACTTC
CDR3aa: CAISGAGTGSYEQYF

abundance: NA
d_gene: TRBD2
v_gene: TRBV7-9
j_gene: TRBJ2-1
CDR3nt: TGTGCCAGCAGCTTCCGACTAGCGGAGGACAATGAGCAGTTCTTC
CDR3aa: CASSFRLAEDNEQFF

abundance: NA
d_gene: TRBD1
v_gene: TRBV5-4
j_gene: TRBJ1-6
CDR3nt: TGTGCCAGCAGCTCGAGGACAGGGGGTGGGTCACCCCTCCACTTT
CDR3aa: CASSSRTGGGSPLHF

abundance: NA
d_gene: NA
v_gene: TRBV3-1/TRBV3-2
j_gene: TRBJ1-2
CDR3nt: TGTGCCAGCAGCCTCCAGGCTAACTATGGCTACACCTTC
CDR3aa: CASSLQANYGYTF

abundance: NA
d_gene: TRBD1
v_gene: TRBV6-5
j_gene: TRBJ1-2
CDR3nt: TGTGCCAGCAGTTGGGACAGGGGGCAAGGCTACACCTTC
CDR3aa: CASSWDRGQGYTF

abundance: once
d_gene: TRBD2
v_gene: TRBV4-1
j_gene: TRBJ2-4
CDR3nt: TGCGCCAGCAGCGCGCGGGAGGGAAGCTGGGACATTCAGTACTTC
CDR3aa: CASSAREGSWDIQYF

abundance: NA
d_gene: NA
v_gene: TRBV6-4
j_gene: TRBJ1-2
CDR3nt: TGTGCCAGCAGCGCCGACAGACGTGGTGGCTACACCTTC
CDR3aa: CASSADRRGGYTF

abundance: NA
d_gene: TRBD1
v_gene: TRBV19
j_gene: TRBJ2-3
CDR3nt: TGTGCCAGTAGTATCGGGACAGGGGGAAGCGCTGGAGCAGATACGCAGTATTTT
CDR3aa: CASSIGTGGSAGADTQYF

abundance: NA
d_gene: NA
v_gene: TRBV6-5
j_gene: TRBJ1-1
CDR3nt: TGTGCCAGCACCCCCAGGGTTTCGAGGACTGAAGCTTTCTTT
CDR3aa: CASTPRVSRTEAFF